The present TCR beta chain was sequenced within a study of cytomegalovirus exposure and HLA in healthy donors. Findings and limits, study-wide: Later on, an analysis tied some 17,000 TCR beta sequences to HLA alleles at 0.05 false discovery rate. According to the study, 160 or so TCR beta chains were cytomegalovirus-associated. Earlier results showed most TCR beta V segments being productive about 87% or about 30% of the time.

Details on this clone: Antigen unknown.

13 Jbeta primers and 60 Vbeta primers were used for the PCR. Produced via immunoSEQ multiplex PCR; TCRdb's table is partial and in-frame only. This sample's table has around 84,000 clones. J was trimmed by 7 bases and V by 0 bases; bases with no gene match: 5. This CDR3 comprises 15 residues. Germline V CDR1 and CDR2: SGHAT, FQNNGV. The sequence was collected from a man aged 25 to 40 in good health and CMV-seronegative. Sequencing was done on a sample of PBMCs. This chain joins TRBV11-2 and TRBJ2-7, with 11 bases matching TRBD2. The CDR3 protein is CASSLELAGVKEQYF. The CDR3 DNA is TGTGCCAGCAGCTTAGAACTAGCGGGAGTAAAAGAGCAGTACTTC.